Shown below are 2 T cell receptor beta chains from a single sample sequenced in a study of T cell changes during pregnancy in multiple sclerosis (dated by TCRdb to 2018 to 2020). Library preparation used the immunoSEQ multiplex PCR assay. Drawn from immuneACCESS, this table holds only the in-frame rearrangements with V and J called that TCRdb kept. Clones are partly lost; checked studies trace under half to an unresolved V gene and leave the rest unexplained. A total of over 75,000 clones appear in this sample, approximately 92% of them only once. The ten largest clonotypes hold 2% to 3% of the sample. The sequenced sample was peripheral blood, obtained in the first trimester of pregnancy. Receptors originate from a female donor with multiple sclerosis, enrolled in a pregnancy study.

V is TRBV5-1 and J is TRBJ2-7, with D unclear. With 2 bases removed from V and 0 bases from J, the gap between germline ends came to 9 bases. The CDR3 has 14 amino acids. CDR1 is SGHRS and CDR2 is YFSETQ in the germline V gene. In nucleotides, the CDR3 is TGCGCCAGCAGCTTTGGCGGAACCTCCTACGAGCAGTACTTC. Protein product: CASSFGGTSYEQYF.

V and J are TRBV19 and TRBJ2-6; possibly TRBD1 for D (5 bases). The CDR3 contains 16 residues. V shed 3 bases and J shed 0 bases, with 9 bases lying between them. The germline V gene has CDR1 LNHDA and CDR2 SQIVND (reference sequence). The chain's CDR3 is CASSIRQPSGANVLTF. The CDR3 DNA follows: TGTGCCAGTAGTATTCGACAGCCCTCTGGGGCCAACGTCCTGACTTTC. Together with reference TRBV19 and TRBJ2-6, the CDR3 gives the full variable domain: DGGITQSPKYLFRKEGQNVTLSCEQNLNHDAMYWYRQDPGQGLRLIYYSQIVNDFQKGDIAEGYSVSREKKESFPLTVTSAQKNPTAFYLCASSIRQPSGANVLTFGAGSRLTVL.